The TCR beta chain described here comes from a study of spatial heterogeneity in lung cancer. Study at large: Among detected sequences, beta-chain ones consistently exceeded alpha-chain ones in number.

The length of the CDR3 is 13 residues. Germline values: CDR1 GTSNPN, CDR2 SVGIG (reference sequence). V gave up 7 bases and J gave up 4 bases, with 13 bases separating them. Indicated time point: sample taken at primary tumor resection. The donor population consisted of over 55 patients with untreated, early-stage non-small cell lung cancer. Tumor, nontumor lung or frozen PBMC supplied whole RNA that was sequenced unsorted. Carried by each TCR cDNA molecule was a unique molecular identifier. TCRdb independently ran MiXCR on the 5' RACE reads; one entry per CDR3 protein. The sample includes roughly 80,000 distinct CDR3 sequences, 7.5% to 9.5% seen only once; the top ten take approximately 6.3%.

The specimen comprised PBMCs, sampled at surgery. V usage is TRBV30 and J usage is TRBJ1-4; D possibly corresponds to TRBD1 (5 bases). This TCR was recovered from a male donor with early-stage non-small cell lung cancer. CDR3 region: CASPGTGNEKLFF. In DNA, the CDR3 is TGTGCCTCTCCCGGGACCGGTAATGAAAAACTGTTTTTT.